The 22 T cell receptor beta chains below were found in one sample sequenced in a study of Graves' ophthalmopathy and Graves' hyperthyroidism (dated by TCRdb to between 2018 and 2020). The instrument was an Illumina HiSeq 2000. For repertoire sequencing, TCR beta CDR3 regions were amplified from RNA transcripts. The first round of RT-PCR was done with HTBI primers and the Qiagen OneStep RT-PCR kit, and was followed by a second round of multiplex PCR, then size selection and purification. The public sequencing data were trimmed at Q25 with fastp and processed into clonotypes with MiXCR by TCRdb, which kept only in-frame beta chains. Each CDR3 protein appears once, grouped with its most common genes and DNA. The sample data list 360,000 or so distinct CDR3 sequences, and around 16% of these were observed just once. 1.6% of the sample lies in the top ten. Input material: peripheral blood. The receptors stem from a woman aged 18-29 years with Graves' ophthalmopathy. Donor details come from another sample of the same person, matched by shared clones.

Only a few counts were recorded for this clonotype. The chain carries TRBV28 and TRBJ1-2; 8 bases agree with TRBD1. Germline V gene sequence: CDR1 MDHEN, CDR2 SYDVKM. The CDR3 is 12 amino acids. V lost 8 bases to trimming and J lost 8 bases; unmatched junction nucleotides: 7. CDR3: CASFDRGRGYTF. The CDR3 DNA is TGTGCCAGCTTCGACAGGGGCCGGGGCTACACCTTC.

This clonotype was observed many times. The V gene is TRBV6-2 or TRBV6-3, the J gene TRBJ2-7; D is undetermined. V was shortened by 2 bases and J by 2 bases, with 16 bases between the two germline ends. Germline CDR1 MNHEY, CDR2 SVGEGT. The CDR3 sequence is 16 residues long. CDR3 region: CASSYGSSGKPYEQYF. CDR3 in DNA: TGTGCCAGCAGTTACGGAAGCAGTGGGAAACCCTACGAGCAGTACTTC.

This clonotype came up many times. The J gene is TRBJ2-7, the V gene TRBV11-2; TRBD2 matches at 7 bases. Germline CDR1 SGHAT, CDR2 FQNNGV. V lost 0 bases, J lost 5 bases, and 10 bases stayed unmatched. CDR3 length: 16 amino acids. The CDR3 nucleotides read TGTGCCAGCAGCTTAGACGGACGGGACTATCCTAACGAGCAGTACTTC. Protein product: CASSLDGRDYPNEQYF.

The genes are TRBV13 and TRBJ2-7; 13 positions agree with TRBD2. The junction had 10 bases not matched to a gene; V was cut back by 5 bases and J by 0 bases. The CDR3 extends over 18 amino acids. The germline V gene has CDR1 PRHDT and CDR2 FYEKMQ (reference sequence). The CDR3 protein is CASSPGLAGEYFSYEQYF. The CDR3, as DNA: TGTGCCAGCAGCCCTGGACTAGCGGGAGAGTATTTCTCCTACGAGCAGTACTTC.

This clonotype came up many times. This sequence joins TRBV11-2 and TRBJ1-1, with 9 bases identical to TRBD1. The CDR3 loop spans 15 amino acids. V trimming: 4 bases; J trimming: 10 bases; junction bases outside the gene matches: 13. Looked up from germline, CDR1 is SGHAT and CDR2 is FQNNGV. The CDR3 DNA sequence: TGTGCCAGCAGCTACCGACCGGGGACAGGGATTGGAGCTTTCTTT. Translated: CASSYRPGTGIGAFF.

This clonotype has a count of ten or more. This CDR3 is CASSQRGGRNYGYTF. CDR3 coding DNA: TGCGCCAGCAGCCAAAGAGGCGGCAGAAACTATGGCTACACCTTC. The rearrangement joins TRBV4-3 to TRBJ1-2, with unresolved D. The CDR3 covers 15 residues. Germline V CDR1 and CDR2: LGHNA, YSLEER. Trimming removed 2 bases from V and 2 bases from J, with 12 bases in between.

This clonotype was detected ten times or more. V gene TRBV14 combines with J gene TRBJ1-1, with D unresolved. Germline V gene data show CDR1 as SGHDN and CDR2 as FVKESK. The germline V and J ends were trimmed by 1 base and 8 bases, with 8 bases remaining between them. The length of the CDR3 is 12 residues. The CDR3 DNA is TGTGCCAGCAGCCAAGCTGGTCTGGAAGCTTTCTTT. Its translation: CASSQAGLEAFF.

CDR3 region: CASSPYRASKTDTQYF. The DNA of the CDR3 is TGTGCCAGCAGTCCTTACAGGGCCTCAAAGACAGATACGCAGTATTTT. V and J are TRBV7-3 and TRBJ2-3; weak D call: TRBD1 (6 bases). This CDR3 is built from 16 residues. V was clipped by 6 bases and J by 3 bases, with 19 bases between them. Germline V CDR1 and CDR2: SGHTA, FQGTGA.

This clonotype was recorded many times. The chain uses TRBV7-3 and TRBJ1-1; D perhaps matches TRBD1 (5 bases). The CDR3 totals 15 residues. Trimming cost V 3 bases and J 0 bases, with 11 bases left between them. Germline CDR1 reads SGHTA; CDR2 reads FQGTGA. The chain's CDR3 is CASSFWGPMNTEAFF. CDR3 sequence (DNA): TGTGCCAGCAGCTTTTGGGGCCCAATGAACACTGAAGCTTTCTTT.

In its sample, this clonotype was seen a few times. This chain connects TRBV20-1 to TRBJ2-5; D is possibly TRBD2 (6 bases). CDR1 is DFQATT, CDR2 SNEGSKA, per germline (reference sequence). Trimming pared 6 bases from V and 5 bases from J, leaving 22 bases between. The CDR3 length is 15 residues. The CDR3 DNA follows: TGCAGTGCGAATCCTCCGGGACTGAGTAGGGAGACCCAGTACTTC. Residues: CSANPPGLSRETQYF.

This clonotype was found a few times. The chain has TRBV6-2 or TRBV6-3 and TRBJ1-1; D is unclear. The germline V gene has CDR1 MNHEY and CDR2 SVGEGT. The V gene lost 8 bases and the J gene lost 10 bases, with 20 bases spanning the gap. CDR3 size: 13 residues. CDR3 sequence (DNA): TGTGCCAGCCATAAGGCAGGTTATACGCCAGCTTTCTTT. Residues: CASHKAGYTPAFF.

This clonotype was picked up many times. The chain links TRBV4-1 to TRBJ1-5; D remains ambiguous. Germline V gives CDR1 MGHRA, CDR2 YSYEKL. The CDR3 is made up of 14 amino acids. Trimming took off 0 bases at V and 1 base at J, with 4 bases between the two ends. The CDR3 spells CASSQEPSNQPQHF. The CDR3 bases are TGCGCCAGCAGCCAAGAGCCAAGCAATCAGCCCCAGCATTTT.

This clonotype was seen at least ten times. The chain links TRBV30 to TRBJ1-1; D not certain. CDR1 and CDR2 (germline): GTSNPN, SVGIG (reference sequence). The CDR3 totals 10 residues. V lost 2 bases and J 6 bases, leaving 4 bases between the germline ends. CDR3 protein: CAWSPPEAFF. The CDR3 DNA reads TGTGCCTGGAGTCCCCCTGAAGCTTTCTTT.

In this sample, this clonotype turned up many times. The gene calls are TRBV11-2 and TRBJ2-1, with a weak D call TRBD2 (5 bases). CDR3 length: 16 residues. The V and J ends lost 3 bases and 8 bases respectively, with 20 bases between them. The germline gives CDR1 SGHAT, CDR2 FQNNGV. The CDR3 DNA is TGTGCCAGCAGCTTGGGCTCTAGCAGGAGGTTCGATGAGCAGTTCTTC. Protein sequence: CASSLGSSRRFDEQFF.

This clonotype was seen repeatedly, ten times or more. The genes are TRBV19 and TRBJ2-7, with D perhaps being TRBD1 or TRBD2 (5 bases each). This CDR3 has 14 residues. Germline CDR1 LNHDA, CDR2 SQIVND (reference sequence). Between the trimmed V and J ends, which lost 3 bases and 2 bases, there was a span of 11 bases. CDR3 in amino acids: CASSIRDGTYEQYF. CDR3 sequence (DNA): TGTGCCAGTAGTATCCGGGACGGTACCTACGAGCAGTACTTC.

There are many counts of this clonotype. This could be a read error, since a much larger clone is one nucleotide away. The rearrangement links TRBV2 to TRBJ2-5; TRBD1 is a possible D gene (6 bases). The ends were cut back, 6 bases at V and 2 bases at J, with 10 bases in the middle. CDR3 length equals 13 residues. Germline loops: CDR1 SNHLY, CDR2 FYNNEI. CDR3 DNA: TGTGCCAGCAGAACCGGGACACAAGAGACCCAGTACTTC. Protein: CASRTGTQETQYF.

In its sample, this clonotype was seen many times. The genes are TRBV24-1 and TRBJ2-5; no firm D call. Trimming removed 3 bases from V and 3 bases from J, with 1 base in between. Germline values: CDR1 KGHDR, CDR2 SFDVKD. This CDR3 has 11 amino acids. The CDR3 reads CATSDEETQYF. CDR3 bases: TGTGCCACCAGTGATGAAGAGACCCAGTACTTC.

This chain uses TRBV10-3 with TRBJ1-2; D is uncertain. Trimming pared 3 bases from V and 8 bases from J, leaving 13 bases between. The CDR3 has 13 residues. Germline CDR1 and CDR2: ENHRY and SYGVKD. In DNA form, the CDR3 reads TGTGCCATCAGTGACAGTTTCAATCACGGCTACACCTTC. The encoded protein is CAISDSFNHGYTF.

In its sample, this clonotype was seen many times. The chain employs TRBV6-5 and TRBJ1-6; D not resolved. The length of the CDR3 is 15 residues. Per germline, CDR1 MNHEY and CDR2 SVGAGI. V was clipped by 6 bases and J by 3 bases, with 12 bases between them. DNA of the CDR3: TGTGCCAGCAGACTATCCGACGGCTATAATTCACCCCTCCACTTT. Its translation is CASRLSDGYNSPLHF.

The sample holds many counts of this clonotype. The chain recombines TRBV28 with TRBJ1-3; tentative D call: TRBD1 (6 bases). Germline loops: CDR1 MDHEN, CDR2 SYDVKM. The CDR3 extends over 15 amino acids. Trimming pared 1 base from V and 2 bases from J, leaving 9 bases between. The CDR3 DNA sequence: TGTGCCAGCAGTTTATCCGCAGGGGCTGGAAACACCATATATTTT. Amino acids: CASSLSAGAGNTIYF. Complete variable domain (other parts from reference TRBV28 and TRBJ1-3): DVKVTQSSRYLVKRTGEKVFLECVQDMDHENMFWYRQDPGLGLRLIYFSYDVKMKEKGDIPEGYSVSREKKERFSLILESASTNQTSMYLCASSLSAGAGNTIYFGEGSWLTVV.

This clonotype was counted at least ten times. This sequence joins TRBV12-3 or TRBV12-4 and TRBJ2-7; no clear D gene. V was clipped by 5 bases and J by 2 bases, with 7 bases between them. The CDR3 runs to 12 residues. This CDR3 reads CASSQLTYEQYF. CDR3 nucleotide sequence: TGTGCCAGCAGTCAGCTTACCTACGAGCAGTACTTC.

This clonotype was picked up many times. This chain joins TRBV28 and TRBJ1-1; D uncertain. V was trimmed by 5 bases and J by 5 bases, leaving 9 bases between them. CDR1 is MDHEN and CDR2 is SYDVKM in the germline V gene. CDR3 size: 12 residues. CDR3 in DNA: TGTGCCAGCAGTGCTCTCGTGACTGAAGCTTTCTTT. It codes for CASSALVTEAFF.